This entry lists 6 T cell receptor beta chains sequenced from one sample in a study of early T cells in non-severe SARS-CoV-2 infection. TCRdb recomputed calls from the 5' RACE reads with MiXCR, one row per CDR3 protein. The repertoire has 50,000 to 60,000 distinct CDR3 sequences, around 9.7% of them found once; the top ten carry about a fifth. Source material: whole blood. Every receptor here comes from an adult who was a healthcare worker with PCR-confirmed SARS-CoV-2 infection or an uninfected control (not recorded which).

The chain employs TRBV9 and TRBJ2-7, with D perhaps matching TRBD2 (5 bases). There are 12 residues in the CDR3. Germline CDR1 is SGDLS and CDR2 is YYNGEE. The V end was cut by 6 bases, the J end by 6 bases, with 13 bases between. Here the CDR3 reads CASNNLGGEQYF. In DNA, the CDR3 is TGTGCCAGCAACAACCTTGGAGGCGAGCAGTACTTC.

This clonotype showed up many times. The chain uses TRBV11-3 and TRBJ1-3, with D unclear. V was cut by 8 bases and J by 4 bases, with 12 bases left in between. The length of the CDR3 is 13 residues. CDR1 and CDR2 from the germline V gene are SGHNT and YENEEA. CDR3 nucleotide sequence: TGTGCCAGCTCTTCCGGTCAAGGAAACACCATATATTTT. Translating it yields CASSSGQGNTIYF.

This clonotype occurred a few times. The chain is built from TRBV7-9 and TRBJ2-3; D is ambiguous. Deletions cut 5 bases from V and 2 bases from J, with 8 bases between. Germline CDR1 reads SEHNR; CDR2 reads FQNEAQ (reference sequence). This CDR3 is built from 13 residues. The CDR3: CASSPSPTDTQYF. CDR3 DNA: TGTGCCAGCAGCCCCAGTCCCACAGATACGCAGTATTTT.

The chain has TRBV5-1 and TRBJ1-5, with D possibly TRBD1 on 5 matching bases. CDR1 and CDR2 from the germline V gene are SGHRS and YFSETQ. With 0 bases removed from V and 4 bases from J, the gap between germline ends came to 8 bases. The CDR3 consists of 14 residues. CDR3 DNA: TGCGCCAGCAGCTTGGCGGGGCTAAATCAGCCCCAGCATTTT. It specifies CASSLAGLNQPQHF.

This clonotype has just one count. The chain couples TRBV6-6 to TRBJ1-5; tentatively, D is TRBD1 (6 bases). The V gene lost 6 bases and the J gene lost 4 bases, with 16 bases spanning the gap. The CDR3 is 15 residues long. Looked up from germline, CDR1 is MNHNY and CDR2 is SVGAGI (reference sequence). The CDR3 protein is CASRTTRGENQPQHF. CDR3 sequence (DNA): TGTGCCAGCAGAACGACAAGGGGGGAAAATCAGCCCCAGCATTTT.

This clonotype was seen a handful of times. The chain is built from TRBV19 and TRBJ1-2; 7 bases are shared with TRBD1. J lost 6 bases, V lost 4 bases, and 2 bases had no gene match. Germline CDR1 LNHDA, CDR2 SQIVND (reference sequence). The CDR3 is 12 amino acids. CDR3 nucleotides: TGTGCCAGTAGTACAACAGGGGATGGCTACACCTTC. It encodes CASSTTGDGYTF.